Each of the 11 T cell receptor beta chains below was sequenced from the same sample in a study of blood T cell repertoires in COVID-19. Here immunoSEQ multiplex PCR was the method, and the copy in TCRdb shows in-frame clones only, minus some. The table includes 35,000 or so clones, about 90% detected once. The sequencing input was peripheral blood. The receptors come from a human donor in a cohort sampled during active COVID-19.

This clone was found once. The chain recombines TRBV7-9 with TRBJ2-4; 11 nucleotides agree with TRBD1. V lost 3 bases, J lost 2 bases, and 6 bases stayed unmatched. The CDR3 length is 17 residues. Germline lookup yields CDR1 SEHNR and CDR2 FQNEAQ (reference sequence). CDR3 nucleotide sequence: TGTGCCAGCAGCTTTTTTCGGACAGGGGGCCCCAAAAACATTCAGTACTTC. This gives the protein CASSFFRTGGPKNIQYF.

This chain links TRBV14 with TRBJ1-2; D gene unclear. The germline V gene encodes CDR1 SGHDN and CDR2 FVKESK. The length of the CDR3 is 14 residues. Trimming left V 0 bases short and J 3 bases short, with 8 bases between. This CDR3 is CASSQDEAYYGYTF. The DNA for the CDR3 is TGTGCCAGCAGCCAAGATGAAGCTTACTATGGCTACACCTTC.

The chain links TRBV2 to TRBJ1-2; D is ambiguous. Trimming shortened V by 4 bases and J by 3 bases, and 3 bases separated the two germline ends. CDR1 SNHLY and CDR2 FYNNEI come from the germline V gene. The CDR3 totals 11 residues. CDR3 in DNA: TGTGCCAGCAGTGGGCACTATGGCTACACCTTC. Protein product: CASSGHYGYTF.

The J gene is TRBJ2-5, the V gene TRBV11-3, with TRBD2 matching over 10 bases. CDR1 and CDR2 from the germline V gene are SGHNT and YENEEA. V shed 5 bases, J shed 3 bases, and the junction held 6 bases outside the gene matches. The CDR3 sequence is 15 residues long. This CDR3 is CASSGTSAHEETQYF. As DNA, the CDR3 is TGTGCCAGCAGCGGGACTAGCGCCCATGAAGAGACCCAGTACTTC.

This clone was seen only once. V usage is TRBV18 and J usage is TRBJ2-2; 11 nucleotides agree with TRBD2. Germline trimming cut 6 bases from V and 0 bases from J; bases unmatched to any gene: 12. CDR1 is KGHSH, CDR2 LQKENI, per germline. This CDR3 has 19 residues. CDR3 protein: CASSWVASGRPTNTGELFF. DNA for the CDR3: TGTGCCAGCTCTTGGGTGGCTAGCGGGAGGCCGACGAACACCGGGGAGCTGTTTTTT.

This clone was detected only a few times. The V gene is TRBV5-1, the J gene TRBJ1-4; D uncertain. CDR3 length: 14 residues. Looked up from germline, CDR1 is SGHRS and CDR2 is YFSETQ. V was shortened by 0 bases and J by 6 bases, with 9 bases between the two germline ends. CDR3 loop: CASSLEPFDEKLFF. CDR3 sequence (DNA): TGCGCCAGCAGCTTGGAGCCGTTCGATGAAAAACTGTTTTTT.

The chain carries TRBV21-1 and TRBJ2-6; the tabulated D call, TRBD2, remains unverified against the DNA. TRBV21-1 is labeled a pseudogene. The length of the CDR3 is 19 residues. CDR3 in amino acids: CASKLAGGPGVSGANVLTF. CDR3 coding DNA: TGTGCCAGCAAACTAGCGGGGGGGCCTGGAGTCTCTGGGGCCAACGTCCTGACTTTC.

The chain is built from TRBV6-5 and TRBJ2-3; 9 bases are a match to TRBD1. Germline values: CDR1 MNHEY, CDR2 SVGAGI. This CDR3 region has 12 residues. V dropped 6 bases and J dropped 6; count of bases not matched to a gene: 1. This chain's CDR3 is CASRTGGDTQYF. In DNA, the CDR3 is TGTGCCAGCAGGACAGGGGGGGATACGCAGTATTTT.

The CDR3 spells CASSEYLYEQYF. The CDR3 DNA reads TGTGCCAGCAGTGAATACCTTTACGAGCAGTACTTC. This chain links TRBV25-1 with TRBJ2-7, with D uncertain. The germline V and J ends were trimmed by 0 bases and 4 bases, with 4 bases remaining between them. Germline CDR1 reads MGHDK; CDR2 reads SYGVNS. The CDR3 has 12 amino acids.

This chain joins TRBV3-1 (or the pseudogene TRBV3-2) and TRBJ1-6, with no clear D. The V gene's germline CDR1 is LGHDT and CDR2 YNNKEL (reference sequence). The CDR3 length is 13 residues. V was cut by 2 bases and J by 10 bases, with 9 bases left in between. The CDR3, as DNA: TGTGCCAGCAGCCAACGGGGTAACTCACCCCTCCACTTT. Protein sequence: CASSQRGNSPLHF.

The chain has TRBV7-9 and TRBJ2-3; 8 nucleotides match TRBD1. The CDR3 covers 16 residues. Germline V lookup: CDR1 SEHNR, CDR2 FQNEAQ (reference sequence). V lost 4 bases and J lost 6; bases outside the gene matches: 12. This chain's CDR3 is CASSSLDRDSSDTQYF. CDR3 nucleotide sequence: TGTGCCAGCAGCTCGCTGGACAGGGATTCATCCGATACGCAGTATTTT.